This T cell receptor (beta chain) is drawn from a study of blood T cell repertoires in COVID-19. Turning to the study itself: COVID-19 samples, acute and convalescent, were from the United States, Italy and Spain. The cDNA or gDNA used as material had been derived from T cells, B-cell-depleted T cells, or PBMCs.

As originally analysed: Estimation of nucleated cell counts relied on the amplification of reference gene primers. Only in-frame clones appear in the TCRdb table, and some are missing; sequencing was by immunoSEQ multiplex PCR. D and trimming were read from the DNA, whereas the V and J calls and clone size are those reported in that table. The repertoire includes under 400,000 clones, just over 85% of them detected once, and approximately 4.4% sits in the top ten. Participants, roughly 18 to 89 years old, spanned some 23 US areas. The V and J ends lost 8 bases and 7 bases, in that order; junction bases with no gene match: 14. CDR3 length equals 17 residues. From germline, CDR1 is SGHRS and CDR2 YFSETQ.

This chain joins TRBV5-1 and TRBJ1-6; 11 positions match TRBD1. Sequencing used PBMCs or T cells enriched from blood (not recorded which). This clonotype was sampled from a woman aged 40 to 55 with acute COVID-19. Written as DNA, the CDR3 is TGCGCCAGTTCAATCCTCCCGGGGACAGGGGGAAATTCACCCCTCCACTTT. Amino acid sequence: CASSILPGTGGNSPLHF.